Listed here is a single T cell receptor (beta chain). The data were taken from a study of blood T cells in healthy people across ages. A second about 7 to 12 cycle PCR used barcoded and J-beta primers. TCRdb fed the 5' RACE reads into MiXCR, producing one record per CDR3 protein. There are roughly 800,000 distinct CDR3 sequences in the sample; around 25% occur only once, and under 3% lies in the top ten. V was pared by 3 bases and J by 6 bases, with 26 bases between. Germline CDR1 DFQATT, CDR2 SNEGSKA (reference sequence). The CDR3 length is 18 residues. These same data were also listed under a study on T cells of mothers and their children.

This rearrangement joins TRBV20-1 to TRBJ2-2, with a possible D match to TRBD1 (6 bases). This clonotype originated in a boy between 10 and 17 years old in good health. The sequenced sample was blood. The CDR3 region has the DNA TGCAGTGCTAGGTTCCGTCAGGGGAGTGGGATGAAGGCCGGGGAGCTGTTTTTT. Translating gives CSARFRQGSGMKAGELFF.